This TCR beta chain came from a study of regulatory T cells in long-lasting Graves disease. Notes on the study in general: Having few samples may have compromised the accuracy.

Notes on this clonotype: Its specificity is unknown.

Unmatched junction bases numbered 3, after V lost 6 bases and J lost 10 bases. CDR3 size: 13 residues. The time point denotes: persistent/refractory GD, antithyroid drugs over 5 years with positive TRAb. Scientists built the TCR library using RNA that was extracted from PBMCs. Building of the TCR beta libraries involved iRepertoire HTBI primers and Arm-PCR of CDR3 regions. MiXCR, applied by TCRdb to the multiplex PCR reads, yields one record per CDR3 protein. The sample records roughly 430,000 distinct CDR3 sequences, 21% being singletons. The source of this sequence is a female donor with Graves disease. The sequences come from peripheral blood mononuclear cells (PBMCs), collected when the disease was refractory, from a patient treated with antithyroid drugs. The rearrangement links TRBV12-3 or TRBV12-4 to TRBJ1-6; 10 bases fit TRBD1. CDR3 bases: TGTGCCAGCAGAGGGACAGGGGACTCACCCCTCCACTTT. Its translation: CASRGTGDSPLHF.